This T cell receptor (beta chain) was documented in a study of blood T cells in healthy people across ages. Primers used in a second PCR of roughly 6 to 12 cycles were a sample-barcoded 5' primer and a J-beta primer mix. Tagging of each cDNA molecule was performed by a template-switch adaptor with 12 random nucleotides. TCRdb analysed the 5' RACE reads with MiXCR anew, one entry per CDR3 protein. The sample includes over 950,000 distinct CDR3 sequences, 35% to 40% seen only once; the top ten take less than 15%. The germline gives CDR1 ENHRY, CDR2 SYGVKD. The CDR3 is 12 amino acids. V was clipped by 6 bases and J by 9 bases, with 14 bases between them. General observations from the study: Estimated diversity across one million T cells was deemed an underestimate. PBMCs were not sorted, which prevented a conclusive comparison of naive versus antigen-experienced cells.

Notes on this clonotype: Its cognate antigen is unknown.

V and J are TRBV10-3 and TRBJ1-1, with D possibly matching TRBD1 (5 bases). This receptor was obtained from a young man in good health. The material sequenced was blood. In DNA, the CDR3 is TGTGCCATCAGGGGGGATGACAGAAAAGCTTTCTTT. Translation: CAIRGDDRKAFF.